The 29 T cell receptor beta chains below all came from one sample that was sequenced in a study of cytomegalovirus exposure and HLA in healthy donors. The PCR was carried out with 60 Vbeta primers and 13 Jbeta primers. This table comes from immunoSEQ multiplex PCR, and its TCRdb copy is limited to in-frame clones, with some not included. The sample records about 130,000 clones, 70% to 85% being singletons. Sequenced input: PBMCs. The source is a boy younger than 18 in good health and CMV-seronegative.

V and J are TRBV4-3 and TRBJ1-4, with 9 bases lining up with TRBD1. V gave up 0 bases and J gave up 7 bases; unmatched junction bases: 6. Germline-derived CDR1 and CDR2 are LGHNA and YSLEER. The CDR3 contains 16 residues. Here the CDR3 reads CASSQDRGQGFEKLFF. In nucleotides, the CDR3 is TGCGCCAGCAGCCAAGATCGGGGACAGGGTTTTGAAAAACTGTTTTTT.

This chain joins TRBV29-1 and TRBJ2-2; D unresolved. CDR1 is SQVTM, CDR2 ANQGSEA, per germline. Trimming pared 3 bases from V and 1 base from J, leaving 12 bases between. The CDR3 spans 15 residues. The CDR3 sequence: CSVDAGTLNTGELFF. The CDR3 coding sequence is TGCAGCGTTGATGCAGGCACGTTGAACACCGGGGAGCTGTTTTTT.

The CDR3 spells CAGSTSGGEQFF. DNA of the CDR3: TGTGCCGGTTCCACTAGCGGGGGTGAGCAGTTCTTC. The chain couples TRBV30 to TRBJ2-1; TRBD2 matches at 11 bases. Germline assignment: CDR1 GTSNPN and CDR2 SVGIG (reference sequence). The CDR3 is 12 amino acids. V lost 8 bases, J lost 9 bases, and 6 bases stayed unmatched.

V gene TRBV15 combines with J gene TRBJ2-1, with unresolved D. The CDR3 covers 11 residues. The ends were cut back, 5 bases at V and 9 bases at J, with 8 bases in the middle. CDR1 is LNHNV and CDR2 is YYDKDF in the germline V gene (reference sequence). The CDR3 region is CATSQGGEQFF. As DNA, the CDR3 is TGTGCCACCAGCCAAGGCGGTGAGCAGTTCTTC. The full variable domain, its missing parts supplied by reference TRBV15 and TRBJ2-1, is DAMVIQNPRYQVTQFGKPVTLSCSQTLNHNVMYWYQQKSSQAPKLLFHYYDKDFNNEADTPDNFQSRRPNTSFCFLDIRSPGLGDTAMYLCATSQGGEQFFGPGTRLTVL.

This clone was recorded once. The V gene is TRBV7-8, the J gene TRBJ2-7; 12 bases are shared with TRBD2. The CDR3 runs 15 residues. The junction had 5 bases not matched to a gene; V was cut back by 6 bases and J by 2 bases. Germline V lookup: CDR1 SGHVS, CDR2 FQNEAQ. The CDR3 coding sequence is TGTGCCAGCAGATCTAGCGGGAGGGCCGCCTACGAGCAGTACTTC. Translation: CASRSSGRAAYEQYF.

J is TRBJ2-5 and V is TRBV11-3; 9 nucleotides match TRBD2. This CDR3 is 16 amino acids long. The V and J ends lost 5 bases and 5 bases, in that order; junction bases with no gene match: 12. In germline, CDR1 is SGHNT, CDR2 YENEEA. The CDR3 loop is CASSGEGSGSRETQYF. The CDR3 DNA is TGTGCCAGCAGCGGGGAGGGTAGCGGGAGTAGGGAGACCCAGTACTTC.

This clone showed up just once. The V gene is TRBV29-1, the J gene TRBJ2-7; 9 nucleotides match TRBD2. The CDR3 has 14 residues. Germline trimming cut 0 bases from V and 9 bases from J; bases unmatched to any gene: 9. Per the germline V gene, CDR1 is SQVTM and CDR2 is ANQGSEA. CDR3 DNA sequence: TGCAGCGTTGAAGATCCGGAGCGGGGGGCGATGCAGTACTTC. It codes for CSVEDPERGAMQYF.

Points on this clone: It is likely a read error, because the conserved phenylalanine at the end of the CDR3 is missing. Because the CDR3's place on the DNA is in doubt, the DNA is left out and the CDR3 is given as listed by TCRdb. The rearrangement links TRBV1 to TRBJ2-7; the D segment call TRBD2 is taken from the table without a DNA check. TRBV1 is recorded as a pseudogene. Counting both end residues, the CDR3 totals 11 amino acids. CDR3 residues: CTSSQDPSGRG.

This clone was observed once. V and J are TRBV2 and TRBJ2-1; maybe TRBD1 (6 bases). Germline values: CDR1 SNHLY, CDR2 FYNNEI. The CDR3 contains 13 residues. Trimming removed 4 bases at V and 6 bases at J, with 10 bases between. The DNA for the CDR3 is TGTGCCAGCAGTGGGGGGCTCTCCAATGAGCAGTTCTTC. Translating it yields CASSGGLSNEQFF.

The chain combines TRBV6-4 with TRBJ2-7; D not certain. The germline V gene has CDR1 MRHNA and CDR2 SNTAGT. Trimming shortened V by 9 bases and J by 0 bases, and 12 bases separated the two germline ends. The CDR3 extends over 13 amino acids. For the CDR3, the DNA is TGTGCCAGTGAGGTCGGCAACTCCTACGAGCAGTACTTC. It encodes CASEVGNSYEQYF.

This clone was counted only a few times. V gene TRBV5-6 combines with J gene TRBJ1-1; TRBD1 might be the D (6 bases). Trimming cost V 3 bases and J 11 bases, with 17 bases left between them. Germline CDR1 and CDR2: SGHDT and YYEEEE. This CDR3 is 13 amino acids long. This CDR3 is CASSYQTGQSAFF. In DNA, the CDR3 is TGTGCCAGCAGCTACCAAACAGGGCAGTCGGCTTTCTTT.

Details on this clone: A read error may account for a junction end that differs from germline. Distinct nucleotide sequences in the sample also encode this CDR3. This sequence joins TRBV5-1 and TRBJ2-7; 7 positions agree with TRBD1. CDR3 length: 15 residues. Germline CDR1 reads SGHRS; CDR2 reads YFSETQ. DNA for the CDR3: TGCGCCAGCAGCCCGGGGACAGATATAACCTACGAGCAATACTTC. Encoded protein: CASSPGTDITYEQYF.

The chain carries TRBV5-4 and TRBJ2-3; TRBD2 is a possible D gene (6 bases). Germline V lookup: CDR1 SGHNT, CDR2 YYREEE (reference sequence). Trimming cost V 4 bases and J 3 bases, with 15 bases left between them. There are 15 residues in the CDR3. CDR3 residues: CASSAKEGRTDTQYF. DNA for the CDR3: TGTGCCAGCAGCGCCAAGGAGGGCCGGACAGATACGCAGTATTTT.

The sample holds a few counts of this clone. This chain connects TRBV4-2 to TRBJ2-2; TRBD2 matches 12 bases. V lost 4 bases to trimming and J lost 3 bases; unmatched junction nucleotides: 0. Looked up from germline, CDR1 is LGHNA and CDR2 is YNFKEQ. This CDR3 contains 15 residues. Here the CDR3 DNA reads TGTGCCAGCAGCCGACTAGCGGGAGACACCGGGGAGCTGTTTTTT. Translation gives CASSRLAGDTGELFF.

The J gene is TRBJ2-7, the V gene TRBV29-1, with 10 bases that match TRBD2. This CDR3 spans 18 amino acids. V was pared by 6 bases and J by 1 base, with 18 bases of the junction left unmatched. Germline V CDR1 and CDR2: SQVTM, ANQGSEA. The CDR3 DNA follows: TGCAGCGTGGGAACGACAGGGTGGGGGACTAGCGTTTCCTACGAGCAGTACTTC. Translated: CSVGTTGWGTSVSYEQYF.

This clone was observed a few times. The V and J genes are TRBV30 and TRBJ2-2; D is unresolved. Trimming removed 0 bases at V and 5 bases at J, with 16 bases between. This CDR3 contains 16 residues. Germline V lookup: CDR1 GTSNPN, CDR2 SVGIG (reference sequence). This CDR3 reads CAWSVLVFTVTGELFF. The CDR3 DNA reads TGTGCCTGGAGTGTACTTGTCTTTACGGTAACCGGGGAGCTGTTTTTT.

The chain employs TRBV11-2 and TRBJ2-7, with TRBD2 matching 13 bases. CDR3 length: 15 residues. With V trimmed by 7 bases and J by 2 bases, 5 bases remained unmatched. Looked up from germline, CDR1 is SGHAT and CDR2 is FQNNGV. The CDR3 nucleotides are TGTGCCAGCAAACAACTAGCGGGGGGGACCTACGAGCAGTACTTC. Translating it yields CASKQLAGGTYEQYF.

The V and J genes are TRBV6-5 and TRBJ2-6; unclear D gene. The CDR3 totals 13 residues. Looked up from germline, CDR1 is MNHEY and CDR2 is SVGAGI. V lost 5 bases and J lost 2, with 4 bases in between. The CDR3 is CASSRAGANVLTF. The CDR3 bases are TGTGCCAGCAGTCGAGCTGGGGCCAACGTCCTGACTTTC.

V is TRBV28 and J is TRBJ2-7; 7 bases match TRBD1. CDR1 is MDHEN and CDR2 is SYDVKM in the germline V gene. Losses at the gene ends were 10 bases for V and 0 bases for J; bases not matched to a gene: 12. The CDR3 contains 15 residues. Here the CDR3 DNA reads TGTGCCACCAAACGGACAGGCCTCAGCTCCTACGAGCAGTACTTC. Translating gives CATKRTGLSSYEQYF.

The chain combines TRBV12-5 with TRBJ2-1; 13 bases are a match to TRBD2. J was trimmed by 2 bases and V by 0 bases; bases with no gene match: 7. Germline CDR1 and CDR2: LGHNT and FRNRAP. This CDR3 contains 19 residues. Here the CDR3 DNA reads TGTGCTAGTGGTTTGGTACTTGGGACTAGCGGGGAACCCTACAATGAGCAGTTCTTC. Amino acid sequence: CASGLVLGTSGEPYNEQFF.

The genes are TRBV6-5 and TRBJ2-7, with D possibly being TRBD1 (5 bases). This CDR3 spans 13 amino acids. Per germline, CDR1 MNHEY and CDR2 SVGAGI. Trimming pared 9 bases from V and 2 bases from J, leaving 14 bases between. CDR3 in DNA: TGTGCCAGTACGGCGGAAGGGGCCTACGAGCAGTACTTC. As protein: CASTAEGAYEQYF.

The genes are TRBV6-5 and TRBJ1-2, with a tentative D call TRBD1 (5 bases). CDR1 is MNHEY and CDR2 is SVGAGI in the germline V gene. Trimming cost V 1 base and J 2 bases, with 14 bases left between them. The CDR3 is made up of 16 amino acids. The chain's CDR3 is CASSYFTGTDNYGYTF. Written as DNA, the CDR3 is TGTGCCAGCAGTTACTTCACCGGGACTGACAACTATGGCTACACCTTC.

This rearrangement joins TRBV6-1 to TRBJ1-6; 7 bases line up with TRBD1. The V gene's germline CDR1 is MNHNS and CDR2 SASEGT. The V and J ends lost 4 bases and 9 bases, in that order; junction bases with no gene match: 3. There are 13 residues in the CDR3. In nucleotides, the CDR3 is TGTGCCAGCAGTGTAGGGGGCCCTTCACCCCTCCACTTT. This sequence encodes CASSVGGPSPLHF.

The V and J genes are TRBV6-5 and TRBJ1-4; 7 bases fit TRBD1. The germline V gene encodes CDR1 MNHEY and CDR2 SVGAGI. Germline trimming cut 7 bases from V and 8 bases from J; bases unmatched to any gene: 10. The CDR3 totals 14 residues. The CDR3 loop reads CASKPGQRGEKLFF. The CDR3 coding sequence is TGTGCCAGCAAGCCGGGACAGAGGGGCGAAAAACTGTTTTTT.

Written as DNA, the CDR3 is TGTGCCAGCACCATTCCGGACCCTAGCGGGAGTAAGACGCAGTATTTT. Protein product: CASTIPDPSGSKTQYF. This chain uses TRBV11-3 with TRBJ2-3; 10 nucleotides align to TRBD2. Per germline, CDR1 SGHNT and CDR2 YENEEA. This CDR3 contains 16 residues. The ends lost 7 bases at V and 9 bases at J; junction bases unmatched: 16.

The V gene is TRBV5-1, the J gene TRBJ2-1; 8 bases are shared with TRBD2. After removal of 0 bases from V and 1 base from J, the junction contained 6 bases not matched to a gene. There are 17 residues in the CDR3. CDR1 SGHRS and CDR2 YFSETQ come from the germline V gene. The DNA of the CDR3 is TGCGCCAGCAGCTTGGAGATTAGCGGGAATTCCTACAATGAGCAGTTCTTC. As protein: CASSLEISGNSYNEQFF.

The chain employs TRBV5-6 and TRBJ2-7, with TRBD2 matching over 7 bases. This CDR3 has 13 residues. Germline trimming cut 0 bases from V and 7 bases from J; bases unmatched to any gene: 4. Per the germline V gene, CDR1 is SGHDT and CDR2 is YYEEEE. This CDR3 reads CASSLAAGEEQYF. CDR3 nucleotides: TGTGCCAGCAGCTTGGCGGCGGGGGAAGAGCAGTACTTC.

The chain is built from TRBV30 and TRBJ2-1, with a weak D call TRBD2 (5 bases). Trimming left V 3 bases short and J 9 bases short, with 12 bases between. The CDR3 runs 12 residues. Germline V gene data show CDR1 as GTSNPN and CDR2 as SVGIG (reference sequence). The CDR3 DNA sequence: TGTGCCTGGAGACGGAGGTGGGGTGAGCAGTTCTTC. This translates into CAWRRRWGEQFF.

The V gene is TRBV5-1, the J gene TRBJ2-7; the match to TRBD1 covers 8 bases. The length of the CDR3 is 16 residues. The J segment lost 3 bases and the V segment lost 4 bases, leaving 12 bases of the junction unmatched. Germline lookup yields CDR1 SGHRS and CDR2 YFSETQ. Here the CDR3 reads CASSQAGQGALYEQYF. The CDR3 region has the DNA TGCGCCAGCAGCCAGGCAGGCCAGGGGGCCCTCTACGAGCAGTACTTC.